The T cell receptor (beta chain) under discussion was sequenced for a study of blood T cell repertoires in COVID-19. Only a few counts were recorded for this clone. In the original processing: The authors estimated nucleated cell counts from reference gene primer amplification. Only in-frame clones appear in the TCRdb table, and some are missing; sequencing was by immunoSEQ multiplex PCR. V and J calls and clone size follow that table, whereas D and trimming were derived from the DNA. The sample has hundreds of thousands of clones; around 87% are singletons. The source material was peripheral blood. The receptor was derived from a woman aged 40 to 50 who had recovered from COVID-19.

For the CDR3, the DNA is TGCGCCAGCAGCTGGGACAGCAATGAGCAGTTCTTC. Its translation is CASSWDSNEQFF. The chain carries TRBV5-1 and TRBJ2-1; 7 positions agree with TRBD1. Germline V gives CDR1 SGHRS, CDR2 YFSETQ. V was pared by 3 bases and J by 6 bases, with 0 bases of the junction left unmatched. The CDR3 has 12 residues.